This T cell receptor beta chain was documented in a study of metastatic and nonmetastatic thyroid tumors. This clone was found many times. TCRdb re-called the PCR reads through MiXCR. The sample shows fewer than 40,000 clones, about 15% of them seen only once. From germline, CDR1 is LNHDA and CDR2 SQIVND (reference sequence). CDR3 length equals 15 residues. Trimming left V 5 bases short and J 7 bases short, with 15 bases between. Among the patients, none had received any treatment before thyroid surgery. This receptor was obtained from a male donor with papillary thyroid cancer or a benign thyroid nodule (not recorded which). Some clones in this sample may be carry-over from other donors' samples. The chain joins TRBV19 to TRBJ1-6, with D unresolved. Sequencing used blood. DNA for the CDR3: TGTGCCAGTAGTCCCGTGGGAGCGATGAATTCACCCCTCCACTTT. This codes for CASSPVGAMNSPLHF. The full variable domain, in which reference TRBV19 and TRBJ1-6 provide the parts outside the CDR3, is DGGITQSPKYLFRKEGQNVTLSCEQNLNHDAMYWYRQDPGQGLRLIYYSQIVNDFQKGDIAEGYSVSREKKESFPLTVTSAQKNPTAFYLCASSPVGAMNSPLHFGNGTRLTVT.